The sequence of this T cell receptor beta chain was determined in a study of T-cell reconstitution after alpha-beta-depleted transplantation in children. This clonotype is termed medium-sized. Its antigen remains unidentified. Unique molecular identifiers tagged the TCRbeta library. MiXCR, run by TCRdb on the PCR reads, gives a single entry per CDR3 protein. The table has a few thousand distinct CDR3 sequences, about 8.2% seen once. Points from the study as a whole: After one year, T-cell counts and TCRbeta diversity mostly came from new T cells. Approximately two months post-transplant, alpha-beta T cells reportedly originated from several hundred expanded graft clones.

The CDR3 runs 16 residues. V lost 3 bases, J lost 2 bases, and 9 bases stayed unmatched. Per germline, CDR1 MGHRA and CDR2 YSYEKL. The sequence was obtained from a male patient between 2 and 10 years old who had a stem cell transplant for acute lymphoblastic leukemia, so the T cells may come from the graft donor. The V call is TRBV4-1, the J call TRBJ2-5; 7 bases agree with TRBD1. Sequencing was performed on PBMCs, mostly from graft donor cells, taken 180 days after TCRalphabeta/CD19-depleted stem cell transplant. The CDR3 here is CASSQTPGQKQETQYF. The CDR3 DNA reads TGCGCCAGCAGCCAGACCCCGGGACAGAAACAAGAGACCCAGTACTTC.